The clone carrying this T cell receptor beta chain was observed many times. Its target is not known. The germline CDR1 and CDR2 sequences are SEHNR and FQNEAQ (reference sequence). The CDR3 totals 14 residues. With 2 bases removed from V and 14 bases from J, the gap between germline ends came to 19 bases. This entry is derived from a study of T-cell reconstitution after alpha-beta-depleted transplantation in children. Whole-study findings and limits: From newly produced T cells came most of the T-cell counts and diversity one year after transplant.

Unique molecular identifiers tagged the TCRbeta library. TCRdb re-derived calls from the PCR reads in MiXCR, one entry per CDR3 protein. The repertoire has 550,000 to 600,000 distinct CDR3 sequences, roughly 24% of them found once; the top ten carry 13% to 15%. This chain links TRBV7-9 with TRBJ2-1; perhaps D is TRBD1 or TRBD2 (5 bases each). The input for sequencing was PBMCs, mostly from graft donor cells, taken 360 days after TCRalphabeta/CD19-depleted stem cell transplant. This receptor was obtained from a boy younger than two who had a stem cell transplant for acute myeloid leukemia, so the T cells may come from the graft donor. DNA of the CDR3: TGTGCCAGCAGCTTACCCGGGGCAGGCCGGCAGGAGTTCTTC. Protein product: CASSLPGAGRQEFF.